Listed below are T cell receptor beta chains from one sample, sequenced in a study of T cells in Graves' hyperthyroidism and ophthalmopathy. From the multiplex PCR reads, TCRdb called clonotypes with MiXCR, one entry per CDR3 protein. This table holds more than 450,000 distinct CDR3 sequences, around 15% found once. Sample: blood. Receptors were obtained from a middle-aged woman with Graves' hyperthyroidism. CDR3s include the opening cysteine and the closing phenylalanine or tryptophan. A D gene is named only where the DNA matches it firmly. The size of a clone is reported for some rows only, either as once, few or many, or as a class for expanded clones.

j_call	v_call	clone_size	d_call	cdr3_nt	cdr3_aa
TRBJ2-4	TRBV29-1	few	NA	TGCAGCGCCCTACCGGTAGCCAAAAACATTCAGTACTTC	CSALPVAKNIQYF
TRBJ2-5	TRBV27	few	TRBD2	TGTGCCAGCAGCGGAGGTAGCGGGAGATTGGAGACCCAGTACTTC	CASSGGSGRLETQYF
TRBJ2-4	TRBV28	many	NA	TGTGCCGCCAGGCCCCAGGGGATAGCCAAAAACATTCAGTACTTC	CAARPQGIAKNIQYF
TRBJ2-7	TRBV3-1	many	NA	TGTGCCAGCAGCCCTCAACAAGGCTACGAGCAGTACTTC	CASSPQQGYEQYF
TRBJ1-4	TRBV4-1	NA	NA	TGCGCCAGCAGCCAATTTGTCGGACCGTATAATGAAAAACTGTTTTTT	CASSQFVGPYNEKLFF
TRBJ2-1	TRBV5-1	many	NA	TGCGCCAGCAGCTTAGAGGGAGAGACCTACAATGAGCAGTTCTTC	CASSLEGETYNEQFF
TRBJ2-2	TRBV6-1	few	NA	TGTGCCAGCAGACCCCTACCAATGGGGGAGCTGTTTTTT	CASRPLPMGELFF
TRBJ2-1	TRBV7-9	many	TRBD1	TGTGCCAGCGGGGACAGAGCCTACAATGAGCAGTTCTTC	CASGDRAYNEQFF
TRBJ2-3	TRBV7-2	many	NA	TGTGCCAGCAAGTACAGGGCCGTAGACACAGATACGCAGTATTTT	CASKYRAVDTDTQYF
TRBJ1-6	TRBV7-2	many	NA	TGTGCCAGCAGCGAGATGGGTTATAATTCACCCCTCCACTTT	CASSEMGYNSPLHF
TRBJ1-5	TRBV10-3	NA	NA	TGTGCCATCAGTGAGTTTGGACTGAATCAGCCCCAGCATTTT	CAISEFGLNQPQHF
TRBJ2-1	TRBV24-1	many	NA	TGTGCCACCAGTCTAGGGGCTTTACAGAATGAGCAGTTCTTC	CATSLGALQNEQFF
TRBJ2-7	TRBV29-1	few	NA	TGCAGCGTTCTTTTTGTGCAGAACTCGGAATTCTACGAGCAGTACTTC	CSVLFVQNSEFYEQYF
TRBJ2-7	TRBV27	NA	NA	TGTGCCAGCAGGCTACCCCCCGGGGGATACAGGTACGAGCAGTACTTC	CASRLPPGGYRYEQYF
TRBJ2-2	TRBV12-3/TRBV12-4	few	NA	TGTGCCACGACTTATTCGAACACCGGGGAGCTGTTTTTT	CATTYSNTGELFF
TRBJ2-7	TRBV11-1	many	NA	TGTGCCAGCAGCCTGGGTGAGGGTTACGAGCAGTACTTC	CASSLGEGYEQYF
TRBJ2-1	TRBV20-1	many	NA	TGCAGTGCTAGAGATGGGTCGGCGGCGTCCTACAATGAGCAGTTCTTC	CSARDGSAASYNEQFF
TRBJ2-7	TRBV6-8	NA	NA	TGTGCCAGTTACTGGACTATGGGGGCCTACGAGCAGTACTTC	CASYWTMGAYEQYF
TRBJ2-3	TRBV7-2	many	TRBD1	TGTGCCAGCAGCCCGGGACAGGTTGGGCCCTTCACAGATACGCAGTATTTT	CASSPGQVGPFTDTQYF
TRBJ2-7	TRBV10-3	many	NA	TGTGCCATCAGGACGCCCTCAGGGCCCTACGAGCAGTACTTC	CAIRTPSGPYEQYF
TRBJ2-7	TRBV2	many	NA	TGTGCCAGCAGCGACCCCTCCTACGAGCAGTACTTC	CASSDPSYEQYF
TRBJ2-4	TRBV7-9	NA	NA	TGTGCCAGCAGCCCCGATCTAGCCAAAAACATTCAGTACTTC	CASSPDLAKNIQYF
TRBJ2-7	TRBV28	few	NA	TGTGCCAGCAGCTTCGTAGACGTGCAGTACTTC	CASSFVDVQYF
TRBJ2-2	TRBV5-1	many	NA	TGCGCCAGCAGCCCTGGGGGGTCCATCACCGGGGAGCTGTTTTTT	CASSPGGSITGELFF
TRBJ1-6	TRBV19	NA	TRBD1	TGTGCCAGTAGTGACCCGGGACAGGGGAGGAATTCACCCCTCCACTTT	CASSDPGQGRNSPLHF
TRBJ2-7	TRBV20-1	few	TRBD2	TGCAGTATACTAGCGGGAAAACAGAACGAGCAGTACTTC	CSILAGKQNEQYF
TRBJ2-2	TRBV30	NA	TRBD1	TGTGCCTGGAGTATAAATTGGGGACAGACGAACACCGGGGAGCTGTTTTTT	CAWSINWGQTNTGELFF
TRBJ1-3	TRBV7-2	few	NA	TGTGCCAGCAGCTTTGACGGGACGCCTCGAAACACCATATATTTT	CASSFDGTPRNTIYF
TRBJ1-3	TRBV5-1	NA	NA	TGCGCCAGCAGCTTGGGTCAGGAACGGAGTCCTAACACCATATATTTT	CASSLGQERSPNTIYF
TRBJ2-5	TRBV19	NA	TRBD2	TGTGCCAGTAGGGAACTAGCGGGAGGTAGAGAGACCCAGTACTTC	CASRELAGGRETQYF
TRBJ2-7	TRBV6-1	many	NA	TGTGCCAGCAGTTCGAGCCAGGGGAATCCCTACGAGCAGTACTTC	CASSSSQGNPYEQYF
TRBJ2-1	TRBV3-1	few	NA	TGTGCCAGCAGCCCGCAGGTGAGCTCCTACAATGAGCAGTTCTTC	CASSPQVSSYNEQFF
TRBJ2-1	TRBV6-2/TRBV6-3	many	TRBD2	TGTGCCAGCAGCCTAGCGGGAGGTTTGTACAATGAGCAGTTCTTC	CASSLAGGLYNEQFF
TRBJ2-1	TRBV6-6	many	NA	TGTGCCAGCAGTTACTCGACCAGGGTTTGGGATGAGCAGTTCTTC	CASSYSTRVWDEQFF
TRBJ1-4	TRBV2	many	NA	TGTGCCAGCAAACAGGCCCTCGGGGCGAATGAAAAACTGTTTTTT	CASKQALGANEKLFF
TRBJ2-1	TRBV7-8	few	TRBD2	TGTGCCAGCAGCTTAGGACTAGCGGGAGACTTCTACAATGAGCAGTTCTTC	CASSLGLAGDFYNEQFF
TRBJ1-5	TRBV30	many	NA	TGTGCCTGGAACCGCGGAGAACGTAATCAGCCCCAGCATTTT	CAWNRGERNQPQHF
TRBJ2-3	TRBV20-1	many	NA	TGCAGTGCTAGAGAGGGGCCCAAGCGGTTCACAGATACGCAGTATTTT	CSAREGPKRFTDTQYF
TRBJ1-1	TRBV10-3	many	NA	TGTGCCATCAGTGCAGATTCAGGGAACACTGAAGCTTTCTTT	CAISADSGNTEAFF
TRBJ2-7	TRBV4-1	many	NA	TGCGCCAGCAGCCGGGGGAGTTCCACCTCATACGAGCAGTACTTC	CASSRGSSTSYEQYF
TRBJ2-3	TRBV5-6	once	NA	TGTGCCAGCAGCTTGTTGTCGGGAGTTAGTACAGATACGCAGTATTTT	CASSLLSGVSTDTQYF